Below, 17 T cell receptor beta chains from the same sample are listed, as sequenced in a study of blood T cell repertoires in COVID-19. Assay: immunoSEQ multiplex PCR; the TCRdb copy retains only in-frame clones and omits some. The sample holds about 200,000 clones, around four fifths seen once. The sample taken for sequencing was peripheral blood. These receptors originate from a human donor with acute or convalescent COVID-19. The donor label of this sample is uncertain.

The chain employs TRBV25-1 and TRBJ2-1; 9 bases match TRBD2. This CDR3 comprises 14 residues. J was trimmed by 6 bases and V by 6 bases; bases with no gene match: 6. From germline, CDR1 is MGHDK and CDR2 SYGVNS. The CDR3 DNA is TGTGCCAGCAGCAAGCGGGAGGCCCCCAATGAGCAGTTCTTC. It codes for CASSKREAPNEQFF.

CDR3 coding DNA: TGTGCCAGCAGCTTAGAGGGCGGGCGGTCCTACGAGCAGTACTTC. The encoded protein is CASSLEGGRSYEQYF. The chain carries TRBV7-9 and TRBJ2-7; tentative D call: TRBD2 (5 bases). The CDR3 loop spans 15 amino acids. In germline, CDR1 is SEHNR, CDR2 FQNEAQ (reference sequence). V was cut by 1 base and J by 1 base, with 11 bases left in between.

V usage is TRBV11-2 and J usage is TRBJ2-1; 7 bases fit TRBD1. Germline V gene sequence: CDR1 SGHAT, CDR2 FQNNGV. Trimming at V came to 5 bases and at J to 2 bases, leaving 9 bases not matched to a gene. This CDR3 comprises 16 residues. As DNA, the CDR3 is TGTGCCAGCAGCGGACGACAGGGATTAACCTACAATGAGCAGTTCTTC. Translated: CASSGRQGLTYNEQFF. Drawing the rest from reference TRBV11-2 and TRBJ2-1, the complete variable domain is EAGVAQSPRYKIIEKRQSVAFWCNPISGHATLYWYQQILGQGPKLLIQFQNNGVVDDSQLPKDRFSAERLKGVDSTLKIQPAKLEDSAVYLCASSGRQGLTYNEQFFGPGTRLTVL.

The chain carries TRBV12-5 and TRBJ2-1, with a tentative D call TRBD2 (6 bases). The CDR3 has 13 amino acids. V lost 3 bases, J lost 8 bases, and 11 bases lay in between. Looked up from germline, CDR1 is LGHNT and CDR2 is FRNRAP. The chain's CDR3 is CASGFSGSYEQFF. DNA for the CDR3: TGTGCTAGTGGTTTCTCCGGGAGCTATGAGCAGTTCTTC.

The CDR3 here is CASSERASGTNEQFF. In nucleotides, the CDR3 is TGTGCCAGCAGTGAAAGGGCTAGCGGGACCAATGAGCAGTTCTTC. The chain carries TRBV6-1 and TRBJ2-1; TRBD2 aligns across 9 bases. V lost 2 bases, J lost 6 bases, and 5 bases stayed unmatched. The CDR3 has 15 amino acids. In germline, CDR1 is MNHNS, CDR2 SASEGT.

The chain carries TRBV23-1 and TRBJ1-1; 11 positions match TRBD1. TRBV23-1 falls under the ORF class, with uncertain function. The CDR3 covers 20 residues. Trimming cost V 3 bases and J 1 base; bases outside gene matches: 16. The CDR3 loop reads CASSHSINPGQGVRNTEAFF. The CDR3 region has the DNA TGCGCCAGCAGTCACTCAATTAATCCGGGACAGGGGGTTAGGAACACTGAAGCTTTCTTT.

The chain recombines TRBV6-2 or TRBV6-3 with TRBJ2-7; 13 positions agree with TRBD2. This CDR3 is built from 16 residues. Germline V gene data show CDR1 as MNHEY and CDR2 as SVGEGT. The V and J ends lost 6 bases and 6 bases, in that order; junction bases with no gene match: 11. The CDR3 loop reads CASSLPGTSGTLEQYF. CDR3 DNA: TGTGCCAGCAGCTTACCTGGGACTAGCGGGACCCTCGAGCAGTACTTC.

Comment on this clone: The identical CDR3 is also encoded by other nucleotide sequences in the sample. The chain employs TRBV29-1 and TRBJ1-1; the match to TRBD1 covers 9 bases. Trimming cost V 3 bases and J 2 bases; bases outside gene matches: 1. The CDR3 sequence is 13 residues long. Germline CDR1 reads SQVTM; CDR2 reads ANQGSEA. CDR3 DNA sequence: TGCAGCGTTGAGGGACAGGGTAACACTGAAGCTTTCTTT. It encodes CSVEGQGNTEAFF.

V is TRBV6-2 or TRBV6-3 and J is TRBJ1-3; D not certain. This CDR3 is built from 15 residues. V was trimmed by 4 bases and J by 1 base, leaving 11 bases between them. Germline V lookup: CDR1 MNHEY, CDR2 SVGEGT. The CDR3 protein is CASSSIQLSGNTIYF. In nucleotides, the CDR3 is TGTGCCAGCAGTTCTATCCAACTATCTGGAAACACCATATATTTT.

The chain couples TRBV7-9 to TRBJ2-5; D might be TRBD2 (6 bases). This CDR3 spans 15 amino acids. Germline assignment: CDR1 SEHNR and CDR2 FQNEAQ (reference sequence). Between the trimmed V and J ends, which lost 7 bases and 0 bases, there was a span of 15 bases. CDR3 sequence: CASTLGGWYQETQYF. The CDR3 nucleotides read TGTGCCAGCACCCTGGGAGGTTGGTACCAAGAGACCCAGTACTTC.

V gene TRBV11-2 combines with J gene TRBJ2-3, with D maybe TRBD2 (6 bases). Trimming left V 5 bases short and J 0 bases short, with 18 bases between. Germline CDR1 and CDR2: SGHAT and FQNNGV. The CDR3 is 17 amino acids. The CDR3 is CASSPQISGRSTDTQYF. The CDR3 nucleotides are TGTGCCAGCAGCCCCCAGATAAGTGGGAGGAGCACAGATACGCAGTATTTT.

This chain uses TRBV23-1 with TRBJ2-7; 7 bases are shared with TRBD2. TRBV23-1 has ORF status, its function being uncertain. Trimming at V came to 0 bases and at J to 3 bases, leaving 8 bases not matched to a gene. The CDR3 covers 16 residues. CDR3 protein: CASSQSEAGLHYEQYF. CDR3 nucleotides: TGCGCCAGCAGTCAATCGGAAGCGGGACTACACTACGAGCAGTACTTC.

This CDR3 is CSASVAVLGKETQYF. The CDR3 bases are TGCAGTGCTAGTGTCGCGGTCTTGGGTAAAGAGACCCAGTACTTC. The V gene is TRBV20-1, the J gene TRBJ2-5; no clear D gene. The CDR3 runs to 15 residues. V gave up 3 bases and J gave up 3 bases, with 17 bases separating them. The germline gives CDR1 DFQATT, CDR2 SNEGSKA (reference sequence).

This chain uses TRBV12-3 or TRBV12-4 with TRBJ2-7, with 10 bases lining up with TRBD1. This CDR3 has 13 residues. Unmatched junction bases numbered 7, after V lost 11 bases and J lost 3 bases. DNA for the CDR3: TGTGCCTCCTGGGGACAGGGGTTCTACGAGCAGTACTTC. Translation: CASWGQGFYEQYF.

The rearrangement joins TRBV24-1 to TRBJ2-1, with 7 bases that match TRBD1. Germline CDR1 reads KGHDR; CDR2 reads SFDVKD. J was trimmed by 7 bases and V by 5 bases; bases with no gene match: 10. The CDR3 has 15 residues. DNA for the CDR3: TGTGCCACCAGTGCGTCCGGGACAGCCCGAAATGAGCAGTTCTTC. It specifies CATSASGTARNEQFF.

The V gene is TRBV12-5, the J gene TRBJ2-1; TRBD2 aligns across 11 bases. J was trimmed by 5 bases and V by 7 bases; bases with no gene match: 7. Germline assignment: CDR1 LGHNT and CDR2 FRNRAP. The CDR3 extends over 15 amino acids. The CDR3 loop reads CASALLAGGNNEQFF. CDR3 sequence (DNA): TGTGCTAGTGCCCTTCTAGCGGGAGGAAACAATGAGCAGTTCTTC.

The V and J genes are TRBV10-3 and TRBJ1-5; D is undetermined. The germline V and J ends were trimmed by 3 bases and 0 bases, with 9 bases remaining between them. CDR1 ENHRY and CDR2 SYGVKD come from the germline V gene. The CDR3 has 15 residues. The CDR3 DNA reads TGTGCCATCAGTGATAGACTCCTTAGCAATCAGCCCCAGCATTTT. Translating it yields CAISDRLLSNQPQHF.